This TCR beta chain appears in the sequencing data of a study of T cell repertoires in cytomegalovirus infection. Study-wide background: Public TCR beta signature analysis indicated the presence of both CMV infection and matching HLA type.

Trimming left V 0 bases short and J 4 bases short, with 10 bases between. The CDR3 extends over 14 amino acids. The germline V gene encodes CDR1 SGHVS and CDR2 FQNEAQ. TCRdb re-called the reads through MiXCR, storing one row per CDR3 protein. The table has approximately 500,000 distinct CDR3 sequences, around 35% seen once. The table lists this clonotype with many counts. The antigen is not known. The sample was cultured PBMCs, taken from culture after CMV antigen stimulation. This receptor was taken from a human donor in good health (CMV status not recorded). Some clones in this sample may be carry-over from other donors' samples. The chain employs TRBV7-8 and TRBJ2-7, with TRBD1 as a possible D gene (6 bases). CDR3 sequence: CASSLAGGAYEQYF. The CDR3, as DNA: TGTGCCAGCAGCTTAGCTGGGGGCGCGTACGAGCAGTACTTC.